This is a list of T cell receptor beta chains from one sample in a study of T cells in Graves' hyperthyroidism and ophthalmopathy. From the multiplex PCR reads, TCRdb called clonotypes with MiXCR, one entry per CDR3 protein. The table includes hundreds of thousands of distinct CDR3 sequences, 45% detected once. The sequencing input was peripheral blood or thyroid tissue (not recorded which). The source is an adult man with Graves' disease, either hyperthyroidism or ophthalmopathy (not recorded which). CDR3s include the opening cysteine and the closing phenylalanine or tryptophan. The D gene is left open where the match is weak. The listing skips clone size in some rows; elsewhere it reads once, few, many or a size class.

j_call: TRBJ1-5; v_call: TRBV15; d_call: .; clone_size: many; cdr3_aa: CATSRDLRQPQHF; cdr3_nt: TGTGCCACCAGCAGAGATCTACGACAGCCCCAGCATTTT
j_call: TRBJ1-3; v_call: TRBV19; d_call: .; clone_size: few; cdr3_aa: CASSTGSGSGNTIYF; cdr3_nt: TGTGCCAGTAGTACCGGGAGTGGATCTGGAAACACCATATATTTT
j_call: TRBJ1-6; v_call: TRBV10-3; d_call: .; clone_size: .; cdr3_aa: CASRYTVFSYNSPLHF; cdr3_nt: TGTGCCAGCAGATACACAGTGTTCTCCTATAATTCACCCCTCCACTTT
j_call: TRBJ1-2; v_call: TRBV20-1; d_call: .; clone_size: many; cdr3_aa: CSASYRDGYNYGYTF; cdr3_nt: TGCAGTGCTAGTTACCGGGACGGATACAACTATGGCTACACCTTC
j_call: TRBJ1-2; v_call: TRBV24-1; d_call: .; clone_size: once; cdr3_aa: CATSDSGYGVYGYTF; cdr3_nt: TGTGCCACCAGTGATTCGGGCTATGGCGTCTATGGCTACACCTTC
j_call: TRBJ2-2; v_call: TRBV20-1; d_call: TRBD2; clone_size: .; cdr3_aa: CSASRVSGPNTGELFF; cdr3_nt: TGCAGTGCTAGCCGAGTTAGCGGGCCGAACACCGGGGAGCTGTTTTTT
j_call: TRBJ1-4; v_call: TRBV9; d_call: .; clone_size: .; cdr3_aa: CASRFQEKLFF; cdr3_nt: TGTGCCTCGCGTTTTCAGGAAAAACTGTTTTTT
j_call: TRBJ1-1; v_call: TRBV29-1; d_call: .; clone_size: .; cdr3_aa: CSAAQGGETMNTEAFF; cdr3_nt: TGCAGCGCTGCCCAGGGTGGTGAGACCATGAACACTGAAGCTTTCTTT
j_call: TRBJ2-7; v_call: TRBV19; d_call: .; clone_size: few; cdr3_aa: CASADRPSFYEQYF; cdr3_nt: TGTGCCAGTGCCGACAGGCCATCCTTCTACGAGCAGTACTTC
j_call: TRBJ2-7; v_call: TRBV7-2; d_call: .; clone_size: .; cdr3_aa: CASSEGRSSYEQYF; cdr3_nt: TGTGCCAGCAGTGAAGGGCGGAGCTCCTACGAGCAGTACTTC
j_call: TRBJ1-1; v_call: TRBV9; d_call: .; clone_size: .; cdr3_aa: CASSVGLADDDTEAFF; cdr3_nt: TGTGCCAGCAGCGTAGGTTTAGCGGACGACGACACTGAAGCTTTCTTT
j_call: TRBJ1-5; v_call: TRBV7-8; d_call: .; clone_size: .; cdr3_aa: CASSSFQPQHF; cdr3_nt: TGTGCCAGCAGTAGTTTTCAGCCCCAGCATTTT
j_call: TRBJ2-5; v_call: TRBV12-3/TRBV12-4; d_call: .; clone_size: .; cdr3_aa: CASSSMGADQETQYF; cdr3_nt: TGTGCCAGCAGCTCAATGGGGGCAGATCAAGAGACCCAGTACTTC
j_call: TRBJ2-5; v_call: TRBV12-3/TRBV12-4; d_call: TRBD1; clone_size: many; cdr3_aa: CASSSSGQQETQYF; cdr3_nt: TGTGCCAGCAGTTCATCGGGACAGCAAGAGACCCAGTACTTC
j_call: TRBJ2-7; v_call: TRBV2; d_call: TRBD2; clone_size: .; cdr3_aa: CASSDVGGGAYEQYF; cdr3_nt: TGTGCCAGCAGTGACGTCGGCGGGGGGGCCTACGAGCAGTACTTC
j_call: TRBJ1-4; v_call: TRBV7-8; d_call: .; clone_size: many; cdr3_aa: CASSLVGRRNEKLFF; cdr3_nt: TGTGCCAGCAGCTTAGTTGGCAGAAGAAATGAAAAACTGTTTTTT
j_call: TRBJ2-3; v_call: TRBV10-1; d_call: TRBD1; clone_size: .; cdr3_aa: CASRAGTGTDTQYF; cdr3_nt: TGCGCCAGCAGAGCCGGGACAGGCACAGATACGCAGTATTTT
j_call: TRBJ2-5; v_call: TRBV7-6; d_call: TRBD2; clone_size: medium-sized; cdr3_aa: CASSAGLGAETQYF; cdr3_nt: TGTGCCAGCAGCGCGGGACTAGGGGCCGAGACCCAGTACTTC
j_call: TRBJ1-4; v_call: TRBV4-2; d_call: .; clone_size: few; cdr3_aa: CASSTGISGEKLFF; cdr3_nt: TGTGCCAGCAGCACCGGGATCAGTGGTGAAAAACTGTTTTTT
j_call: TRBJ2-7; v_call: TRBV29-1; d_call: .; clone_size: .; cdr3_aa: CSAAAGVQYF; cdr3_nt: TGCAGCGCTGCGGCGGGCGTGCAGTACTTC
j_call: TRBJ1-5; v_call: TRBV6-1; d_call: .; clone_size: .; cdr3_aa: CASSPGQPQHF; cdr3_nt: TGTGCCAGCAGTCCGGGTCAGCCCCAGCATTTT
j_call: TRBJ1-4; v_call: TRBV29-1; d_call: .; clone_size: .; cdr3_aa: CSYGGAREKLFF; cdr3_nt: TGCAGTTACGGGGGGGCGCGTGAAAAACTGTTTTTT
j_call: TRBJ1-5; v_call: TRBV19; d_call: TRBD1; clone_size: .; cdr3_aa: CASAGTGDNQPQHF; cdr3_nt: TGTGCCAGTGCGGGGACAGGGGACAATCAGCCCCAGCATTTT
j_call: TRBJ1-2; v_call: TRBV10-3; d_call: TRBD1; clone_size: .; cdr3_aa: CATAAQGETQTLNYGYTF; cdr3_nt: TGTGCCACCGCTGCACAGGGGGAGACCCAGACATTAAACTATGGCTACACCTTC
j_call: TRBJ2-5; v_call: TRBV2; d_call: .; clone_size: few; cdr3_aa: CASSKTQYF; cdr3_nt: TGTGCCAGCTCAAAGACCCAGTACTTC
j_call: TRBJ1-1; v_call: TRBV7-8; d_call: .; clone_size: .; cdr3_aa: CASSRFGEDTEAFF; cdr3_nt: TGTGCCAGCAGCCGATTCGGGGAGGACACTGAAGCTTTCTTT
j_call: TRBJ1-5; v_call: TRBV7-9; d_call: TRBD1; clone_size: .; cdr3_aa: CASSYGTGYQPQHF; cdr3_nt: TGTGCCAGCAGCTACGGGACAGGGTATCAGCCCCAGCATTTT
j_call: TRBJ1-1; v_call: TRBV6-5; d_call: TRBD1; clone_size: few; cdr3_aa: CASSYTPGGSWTEAFF; cdr3_nt: TGTGCCAGCAGTTACACGCCAGGGGGCTCGTGGACTGAAGCTTTCTTT
j_call: TRBJ2-3; v_call: TRBV7-2; d_call: TRBD2; clone_size: many; cdr3_aa: CASSGRLAGEDTQYF; cdr3_nt: TGTGCCAGCAGCGGACGACTAGCGGGAGAAGATACGCAGTATTTT
j_call: TRBJ1-1; v_call: TRBV19; d_call: TRBD1; clone_size: few; cdr3_aa: CASRVGTGGGNTEAFF; cdr3_nt: TGTGCCAGTAGAGTCGGGACAGGGGGCGGGAACACTGAAGCTTTCTTT
j_call: TRBJ2-7; v_call: TRBV7-8; d_call: TRBD2; clone_size: .; cdr3_aa: CASSWGTSGGVPYEQYF; cdr3_nt: TGTGCCAGCAGCTGGGGGACTAGCGGGGGGGTCCCCTACGAGCAGTACTTC
j_call: TRBJ2-2; v_call: TRBV7-9; d_call: .; clone_size: .; cdr3_aa: CASSLVQFGTNTGELFF; cdr3_nt: TGTGCCAGCAGCTTAGTCCAGTTCGGAACGAACACCGGGGAGCTGTTTTTT
j_call: TRBJ2-6; v_call: TRBV7-8; d_call: TRBD1; clone_size: .; cdr3_aa: CASSARGQGVGSGANVLTF; cdr3_nt: TGTGCCAGCAGCGCTAGGGGACAGGGGGTCGGCTCTGGGGCCAACGTCCTGACTTTC
j_call: TRBJ1-6; v_call: TRBV2; d_call: TRBD1; clone_size: many; cdr3_aa: CASSGTGESSPLHF; cdr3_nt: TGTGCCAGCAGTGGGACAGGGGAAAGTTCACCCCTCCACTTT
j_call: TRBJ1-5; v_call: TRBV20-1; d_call: TRBD1; clone_size: few; cdr3_aa: CSARGTQGTGNQPQHF; cdr3_nt: TGCAGTGCTAGAGGTACACAGGGGACGGGCAATCAGCCCCAGCATTTT
j_call: TRBJ2-7; v_call: TRBV11-3; d_call: .; clone_size: few; cdr3_aa: CASSQGERLEAHEQYF; cdr3_nt: TGCGCCAGCAGCCAAGGAGAAAGACTAGAGGCGCACGAGCAGTACTTC
j_call: TRBJ1-2; v_call: TRBV29-1; d_call: .; clone_size: many; cdr3_aa: CSVDRTGVTDGYTF; cdr3_nt: TGCAGCGTTGACCGCACGGGGGTTACTGATGGCTACACCTTC
j_call: TRBJ1-5; v_call: TRBV6-5; d_call: .; clone_size: .; cdr3_aa: CASSYSDRNQPQHF; cdr3_nt: TGTGCCAGCAGTTACTCGGACCGGAATCAGCCCCAGCATTTT
j_call: TRBJ1-2; v_call: TRBV10-3; d_call: .; clone_size: .; cdr3_aa: CAISERGGRGYTF; cdr3_nt: TGTGCCATCAGTGAGAGAGGGGGTCGAGGCTACACCTTC
j_call: TRBJ2-7; v_call: TRBV7-9; d_call: .; clone_size: few; cdr3_aa: CASSYGLGVYEQYF; cdr3_nt: TGTGCCAGCAGTTATGGCCTAGGAGTCTACGAGCAGTACTTC
j_call: TRBJ1-6; v_call: TRBV20-1; d_call: .; clone_size: many; cdr3_aa: CSARGAGLGSPLHF; cdr3_nt: TGCAGTGCTAGAGGCGCAGGACTGGGATCACCCCTCCACTTT
j_call: TRBJ1-5; v_call: TRBV7-2; d_call: .; clone_size: many; cdr3_aa: CASSTRGGNQPQHF; cdr3_nt: TGTGCCAGCAGCACCAGGGGAGGCAATCAGCCCCAGCATTTT
j_call: TRBJ1-1; v_call: TRBV7-2; d_call: .; clone_size: .; cdr3_aa: CASSLVPQNTEAFF; cdr3_nt: TGTGCCAGCAGCTTAGTCCCCCAGAACACTGAAGCTTTCTTT
j_call: TRBJ1-5; v_call: TRBV24-1; d_call: TRBD1; clone_size: many; cdr3_aa: CATSDPGQGASNQPQHF; cdr3_nt: TGTGCCACCAGTGATCCGGGACAGGGGGCAAGCAATCAGCCCCAGCATTTT